These T cell receptor beta chains were read from a single sample in a study of PD-L1 blockade in urothelial cancer. Here immunoSEQ multiplex PCR was the method, and the copy in TCRdb shows in-frame clones only, minus some. The sample includes around 45,000 clones, about 88% of them seen just once. The material was PBMCs, obtained around atezolizumab (anti-PD-L1) treatment. Receptors were obtained from a woman aged 55-69 years with urothelial cancer. The CDR3 runs from the conserved cysteine through the conserved F or W. A D gene is named only where the DNA matches it firmly. Size is stated for part of the rows, as once, few or many counts, or as a class when the clone is expanded.

TRBD1	TRBV19	.	TRBJ1-2	CASSLGTGEDYTF	TGTGCCAGTAGTTTAGGGACAGGGGAGGACTACACCTTC
.	TRBV13	.	TRBJ2-5	CASSPSLQETQYF	TGTGCCAGCAGCCCATCCCTACAAGAGACCCAGTACTTC
TRBD1	TRBV5-8	.	TRBJ2-1	CASSLQLDRGSNEQFF	TGTGCCAGCAGCTTGCAACTGGACAGGGGGTCGAATGAGCAGTTCTTC
.	TRBV5-1	.	TRBJ2-7	CASSLVGQGSYEQYF	TGCGCCAGCAGCTTGGTTGGGCAGGGATCCTACGAGCAGTACTTC
.	TRBV10-3	.	TRBJ1-5	CAISEGGSNQPQHF	TGTGCCATCAGTGAAGGAGGAAGCAATCAGCCCCAGCATTTT
TRBD2	TRBV4-1	.	TRBJ2-7	CASSAPGLAVSYEQYF	TGCGCCAGCAGCGCTCCGGGACTAGCGGTTTCCTACGAGCAGTACTTC
.	TRBV18	.	TRBJ2-7	CASLADRHSYEQYF	TGTGCCAGCTTAGCTGACAGGCACTCCTACGAGCAGTACTTC
TRBD2	TRBV6-6	.	TRBJ2-7	CASTAGGPYEQYF	TGTGCCAGCACCGCGGGAGGGCCCTACGAGCAGTACTTC
TRBD1	TRBV19	.	TRBJ2-7	CASSIEGTGDYEQYF	TGTGCCAGTAGTATAGAAGGGACAGGGGACTACGAGCAGTACTTC
.	TRBV19	once	TRBJ2-1	CASSIGGGEQFF	TGTGCCAGTAGTATAGGCGGAGGTGAGCAGTTCTTC
TRBD2	TRBV2	.	TRBJ2-3	CASSEPPTSGSTDTQYF	TGTGCCAGCAGTGAACCCCCCACTAGCGGGAGCACAGATACGCAGTATTTT
.	TRBV5-1	.	TRBJ2-7	CASSLGTVSYEQYF	TGCGCCAGCAGCTTGGGGACTGTTTCCTACGAGCAGTACTTC
.	TRBV11-3	.	TRBJ2-2	CASSLGPGELFF	TGTGCCAGCAGCTTAGGTCCGGGGGAGCTGTTTTTT
TRBD1	TRBV18	.	TRBJ2-2	CASSGQGDTGELFF	TGTGCCAGCTCGGGACAGGGGGACACCGGGGAGCTGTTTTTT
TRBD2	TRBV28	.	TRBJ2-7	CASSPWDYAYEQYF	TGTGCCAGCAGTCCTTGGGACTACGCCTACGAGCAGTACTTC
TRBD1	TRBV7-3	.	TRBJ1-1	CASSSSGTANTEAFF	TGTGCCAGCAGCTCTTCCGGGACAGCGAACACTGAAGCTTTCTTT
TRBD2	TRBV19	.	TRBJ2-2	CASSIVSGRNTGELFF	TGTGCCAGTAGTATAGTAAGCGGGAGGAACACCGGGGAGCTGTTTTTT
.	TRBV9	.	TRBJ2-2	CASSPNTGELFF	TGTGCCAGCTCCCCAAACACCGGGGAGCTGTTTTTT
TRBD1	TRBV7-2	.	TRBJ2-3	CASSRDRGRDTQYF	TGTGCCAGCAGCCGGGACAGGGGAAGAGATACGCAGTATTTT
.	TRBV19	.	TRBJ1-2	CASSSVQEGSRVDTF	TGTGCCAGTAGTAGTGTACAGGAGGGGAGCCGGGTCGACACCTTC
.	TRBV9	.	TRBJ2-7	CASSATSGEQYF	TGTGCCAGCAGCGCGACTAGTGGGGAGCAGTACTTC
.	TRBV6-5	.	TRBJ1-2	CASSYSGQGGGGYTF	TGTGCCAGCAGTTACTCCGGTCAGGGCGGCGGAGGCTACACCTTC
TRBD1	TRBV5-1	.	TRBJ1-1	CASSSQRQGSDTEAFF	TGCGCCAGCAGCTCCCAACGACAGGGGTCGGACACTGAAGCTTTCTTT
.	TRBV29-1	.	TRBJ1-2	CSVGEAGGYGYTF	TGCAGCGTTGGGGAGGCTGGTGGCTATGGCTACACCTTC
TRBD2	TRBV4-1	.	TRBJ2-1	CASSQAGGRNEQFF	TGCGCCAGCAGCCAAGCGGGGGGGCGAAATGAGCAGTTCTTC
.	TRBV5-5	.	TRBJ2-7	CASSLGASYEQYF	TGTGCCAGCAGCTTGGGGGCCTCCTACGAGCAGTACTTC
.	TRBV5-1	.	TRBJ1-2	CASSPTTGLNYGYTF	TGCGCCAGCAGCCCTACTACAGGGTTGAACTATGGCTACACCTTC
.	TRBV19	.	TRBJ2-6	CASSADSSGANVLTF	TGTGCCAGTAGTGCCGACAGCTCTGGGGCCAACGTCCTGACTTTC
.	TRBV6-5	.	TRBJ2-7	CASSQTRFSYEQYF	TGTGCCAGCAGCCAGACAAGGTTTTCCTACGAGCAGTACTTC
TRBD2	TRBV6-6	.	TRBJ2-7	CASSRLAGVHEQYF	TGTGCCAGCAGTAGACTAGCGGGAGTCCACGAGCAGTACTTC
.	TRBV9	.	TRBJ2-7	CASSGAYPYEQYF	TGTGCCAGCAGCGGGGCGTACCCCTACGAGCAGTACTTC
.	TRBV7-2	.	TRBJ1-2	CASSSSGPQGGGYTF	TGTGCCAGCAGCTCGTCGGGCCCCCAGGGCGGTGGCTACACCTTC
.	TRBV7-9	.	TRBJ1-2	CASSPNRDLGGYTF	TGTGCCAGCAGCCCAAACCGGGATTTAGGCGGCTACACCTTC
TRBD2	TRBV4-3	.	TRBJ2-5	CASSQDRGGETQYF	TGCGCCAGCAGCCAAGATCGCGGGGGGGAGACCCAGTACTTC
TRBD1	TRBV28	.	TRBJ1-5	CASSFVRTGVGGNQPQHF	TGTGCCAGCAGTTTTGTCCGGACAGGGGTAGGTGGCAATCAGCCCCAGCATTTT
TRBD1	TRBV28	.	TRBJ1-5	CASTSGQGGIMSNQPQHF	TGTGCCAGCACGTCGGGACAGGGGGGAATTATGAGCAATCAGCCCCAGCATTTT
TRBD1	TRBV18	.	TRBJ2-3	CASSQLRDRVADTQYF	TGTGCCAGCTCACAACTCCGGGACAGGGTAGCAGATACGCAGTATTTT
.	TRBV19	.	TRBJ1-6	CASSPWRGDLALHF	TGTGCCAGTAGTCCTTGGAGGGGCGATTTGGCCCTCCACTTT
.	TRBV11-3	.	TRBJ2-5	CASSLEQGETQYF	TGTGCCAGCAGCCTCGAGCAGGGGGAGACCCAGTACTTC
.	TRBV9	.	TRBJ1-2	CASSVEIGGGFFNYGYTF	TGTGCCAGCAGCGTAGAGATAGGGGGGGGCTTCTTTAACTATGGCTACACCTTC
TRBD1	TRBV28	once	TRBJ1-2	CASSPGTGAFGYTF	TGTGCCAGCAGTCCTGGGACAGGGGCATTTGGCTACACCTTC
TRBD2	TRBV29-1	.	TRBJ2-3	CSVLGTSGSSDTQYF	TGCAGCGTCCTAGGAACTAGCGGGAGCTCAGATACGCAGTATTTT
.	TRBV29-1	.	TRBJ1-1	CSVLLGRPNTEAFF	TGCAGCGTTCTCTTGGGGCGCCCGAACACTGAAGCTTTCTTT
.	TRBV7-2	.	TRBJ2-1	CASSLTIGGNEQFF	TGTGCCAGCAGCTTGACAATAGGTGGGAATGAGCAGTTCTTC
TRBD2	TRBV2	.	TRBJ2-5	CASSVASGKETQYF	TGTGCCAGCAGTGTGGCTAGCGGGAAAGAGACCCAGTACTTC
TRBD2	TRBV4-1	.	TRBJ2-7	CASSQGDYPSWEQYF	TGCGCCAGCAGCCAAGGGGACTATCCCTCGTGGGAGCAGTACTTC
TRBD1	TRBV7-9	once	TRBJ1-2	CASRPGQGATGYTF	TGTGCCAGCAGACCGGGACAGGGGGCCACTGGCTACACCTTC
.	TRBV9	.	TRBJ2-1	CASSVGPGGNEQFF	TGTGCCAGCAGCGTAGGCCCTGGAGGCAATGAGCAGTTCTTC
TRBD2	TRBV9	.	TRBJ2-7	CASSAGVAGFYEQYF	TGTGCCAGCAGCGCCGGAGTAGCGGGGTTCTACGAGCAGTACTTC
TRBD1	TRBV5-6	.	TRBJ1-2	CASSPGQGRGYTF	TGTGCCAGCAGCCCCGGACAGGGACGTGGCTACACCTTC
.	TRBV6-1	.	TRBJ2-7	CASSDHSRIASYEQYF	TGTGCCAGCAGTGACCACAGCCGGATTGCCTCCTACGAGCAGTACTTC
TRBD1	TRBV18	.	TRBJ2-2	CASSWTGPNTGELFF	TGTGCCAGCTCATGGACAGGACCGAACACCGGGGAGCTGTTTTTT
TRBD2	TRBV29-1	.	TRBJ2-1	CSVEAAGAVDEQFF	TGCAGCGTTGAAGCTGCGGGAGCGGTCGATGAGCAGTTCTTC
TRBD1	TRBV7-2	.	TRBJ1-1	CASSVDRVAFF	TGTGCCAGCAGCGTTGACAGGGTGGCTTTCTTT